The clone carrying this T cell receptor beta chain was seen ten or more times. The antigen is unknown. The CDR3 is 16 residues long. From germline, CDR1 is SEHNR and CDR2 FQNEAQ (reference sequence). The V and J ends lost 2 bases and 6 bases, in that order; junction bases with no gene match: 9. Amplification of TCR beta CDR3 regions used RNA as the template. First-round RT-PCR of the TCR CDR3 relied on the HTBI primer set. Each CDR3 protein is one row after TCRdb ran MiXCR on the multiplex PCR reads. Of about 300,000 distinct CDR3 sequences listed, 13% are singletons. These data come from a study of T cells in Graves' hyperthyroidism and ophthalmopathy. Study observations and caveats: Most expanded thyroid clonotypes above 0.001 also appeared in blood.

The diagnoses drew upon clinical symptoms, serum thyroxine and TRAb, thyroid ultrasound and orbital computed tomography. A roughly 9.3 ml volume of fresh peripheral blood provided the PBMCs. Material for sequencing was blood. The receptor was derived from a woman in her thirties with Graves' hyperthyroidism that later progressed to Graves' ophthalmopathy. The chain couples TRBV7-9 to TRBJ2-3, with 9 bases lining up with TRBD2. Written as DNA, the CDR3 is TGTGCCAGCAGCTTACTTAGGCGGGAGGGCCTGGATACGCAGTATTTT. Protein product: CASSLLRREGLDTQYF.